Listed below are T cell receptor beta chains from one sample, sequenced in a study of blood T cell repertoires in COVID-19. Produced via immunoSEQ multiplex PCR; TCRdb's table is partial and in-frame only. The table has 97,000 or so clones, about nine tenths seen once. Sequencing used peripheral blood. The receptor source for this set is a man aged 50-59 years with acute or convalescent COVID-19. Each CDR3 is given with its conserved first and last residue. D genes are given only for firm matches. The listing skips clone size in some rows; elsewhere it reads once, few, many or a size class.

d_call j_call cdr3_length clone_size v_call cdr3_nt cdr3_aa
TRBD2 TRBJ2-7 15 NA TRBV10-2 TGCGCCAGCAGTGAGTCGGAAGCGGGAGTAAACGAGCAGTACTTC CASSESEAGVNEQYF
TRBD1 TRBJ1-4 12 NA TRBV5-6 TGTGCCAGCAGCTTGGGGGACAGGAATCTGTTTTTT CASSLGDRNLFF
NA TRBJ1-1 11 NA TRBV7-8 TGTGCCAGCAGCTTAAACACAGAAGCTTTCTTT CASSLNTEAFF
NA TRBJ1-1 14 NA TRBV9 TGTGCCAGCAGCGTAGATCTAGGCGTGCCAGAAGCTTTCTTT CASSVDLGVPEAFF
TRBD1 TRBJ1-2 14 NA TRBV6-6 TGTGCCAGCAGCTTCGGGACAGGAGACTATGGCTACACCTTC CASSFGTGDYGYTF
TRBD1 TRBJ1-1 16 NA TRBV5-1 TGCGCCAGCAGCTTCCAAAAGGGGGCATGGAAGACTGAAGCTTTCTTT CASSFQKGAWKTEAFF
NA TRBJ2-5 15 NA TRBV4-1 TGCGCCAGCAGCCAAGTGCCGGGAGATCGAGAGACCCAGTACTTC CASSQVPGDRETQYF
NA TRBJ2-1 14 NA TRBV27 TGTGCCAGCAGTATTCGGGGCTCCTACAATGAGCAGTTCTTC CASSIRGSYNEQFF
TRBD2 TRBJ2-1 14 once TRBV10-1 TGCGCCAGCAGTGATGGCGGGAGTATCTCTGAGCAGTTCTTC CASSDGGSISEQFF
TRBD2 TRBJ2-3 15 NA TRBV7-2 TGTGCCAGCAGAAGACTAGCGGGAGTGGCAGATACGCAGTATTTT CASRRLAGVADTQYF
TRBD2 TRBJ2-7 15 few TRBV11-3 TGTGCCAGCGGGTCCACGGGACTAGCGGGCTACGAGCAGTACTTC CASGSTGLAGYEQYF
TRBD2 TRBJ2-1 17 once TRBV4-1 TGCGCCAGCAGCCAACTCGAAGTAGCGGGGGCCTACAATGAGCAGTTCTTC CASSQLEVAGAYNEQFF
NA TRBJ2-5 15 few TRBV27 TGTGCCAGCAGTTTACTTTGGGGGGGGGCAGAGACCCAGTACTTC CASSLLWGGAETQYF
NA TRBJ1-3 16 NA TRBV5-1 TGCGCCAGCAGCTTGGTAGGGCGGGACTCTGGAAACACCATATATTTT CASSLVGRDSGNTIYF
NA TRBJ2-7 15 NA TRBV30 TGTGCCTGGGGGGCCTGGGGTAGCGGAACCTACGAGCAGTACTTC CAWGAWGSGTYEQYF
NA TRBJ1-1 15 few TRBV7-9 TGTGCCAGCAGCTACATCGGGACACTGAACACTGAAGCTTTCTTT CASSYIGTLNTEAFF
NA TRBJ1-6 16 NA TRBV19 TGTGCCAGTAGTCTTGGGTCAAGGGGGTTAAATTCACCCCTCCACTTT CASSLGSRGLNSPLHF
NA TRBJ2-1 16 once TRBV2 TGTGCCAGCAGCTCCTCCCGGGTAGCGAAGTACAATGAGCAGTTCTTC CASSSSRVAKYNEQFF
TRBD2 TRBJ2-5 17 NA TRBV30 TGTGCCTGGAGGAGAGGGGTAGTTAGCGGGCCCCAAGAGACCCAGTACTTC CAWRRGVVSGPQETQYF
TRBD1 TRBJ1-2 12 once TRBV6-6 TGTGCCAGCAGGGGACAGGGGTGGGGCTACACCTTC CASRGQGWGYTF
TRBD2 TRBJ2-1 16 NA TRBV2 TGTGCCAGCAGCAGACTAGCGGGCAGCTCCTACAATGAGCAGTTCTTC CASSRLAGSSYNEQFF
NA TRBJ2-5 13 once TRBV18 TGTGCCAGCTCACTAGACAGGCAAGAGACCCAGTACTTC CASSLDRQETQYF
TRBD1 TRBJ1-2 16 NA TRBV25-1 TGTGCCAGCAGTGAATACCGGACAGGGGGCAGTTATGGCTACACCTTC CASSEYRTGGSYGYTF
NA TRBJ1-1 12 NA TRBV6-5 TGTGCCAGCATTAACAGGAACACTGAAGCTTTCTTT CASINRNTEAFF
NA TRBJ2-1 14 NA TRBV5-1 TGCGCCAGCAGCTTGGGGGCTTTCGACAATGAGCAGTTCTTC CASSLGAFDNEQFF
TRBD2 TRBJ2-1 14 NA TRBV5-1 TGCGCCAGCAGCGGACTAGCGGTGGGAGGAGAGCAGTTCTTC CASSGLAVGGEQFF